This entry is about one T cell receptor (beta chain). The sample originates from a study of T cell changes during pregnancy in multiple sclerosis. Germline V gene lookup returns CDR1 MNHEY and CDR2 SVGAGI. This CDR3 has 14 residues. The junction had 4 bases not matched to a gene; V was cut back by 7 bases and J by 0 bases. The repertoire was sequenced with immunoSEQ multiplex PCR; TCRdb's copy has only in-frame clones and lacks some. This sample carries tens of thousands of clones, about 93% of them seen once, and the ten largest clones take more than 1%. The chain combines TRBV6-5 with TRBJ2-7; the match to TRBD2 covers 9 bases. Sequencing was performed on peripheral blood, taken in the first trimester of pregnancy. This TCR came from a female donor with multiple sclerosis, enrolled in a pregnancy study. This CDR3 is CASMTSGLSYEQYF. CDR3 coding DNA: TGTGCCAGCATGACTAGCGGTCTCTCCTACGAGCAGTACTTC.